This record looks at one TCR beta chain sequence and its context. TCRdb reprocessed the 5' RACE reads with MiXCR, giving one entry per CDR3 protein. This sample carries approximately 150,000 distinct CDR3 sequences, around a tenth of them seen once, and the ten largest clones take about 15%. This entry belongs to a study of CD8 T cells in ankylosing spondylitis. This CDR3 comprises 17 residues. With 1 base clipped from V and 0 bases from J, the junction kept 8 bases outside the gene matches. Germline loops: CDR1 SGHVS, CDR2 FQNEAQ. This rearrangement joins TRBV7-8 to TRBJ2-7; 8 nucleotides agree with TRBD2. The sequence was collected from a female donor with ankylosing spondylitis or in good health (not recorded which). The material sequenced was blood, either unsorted or a sorted T cell fraction (not recorded which). This CDR3 is CASSLGSRTSSSYEQYF. CDR3 bases: TGTGCCAGCAGCTTAGGGAGTAGGACTAGCTCCTCCTACGAGCAGTACTTC. The full variable domain, with the rest looked up from reference TRBV7-8 and TRBJ2-7, is GAGVSQSPRYKVAKRGQDVALRCDPISGHVSLFWYQQALGQGPEFLTYFQNEAQLDKSGLPSDRFFAERPEGSVSTLKIQRTQQEDSAVYLCASSLGSRTSSSYEQYFGPGTRLTVT.